This TCR beta chain was identified in a study of a mutant IDH1 vaccine in newly diagnosed glioma. Overall study context: Following radiotherapy alone, or alongside temozolomide cycles, vaccination was started after an interval of 4-6 weeks. Radiotherapy, temozolomide, or both had been given previously, and both were given to most. The study, taken as a whole, reports: Overall, about 92% of patients had vaccine-induced immune responses.

TCRdb's copy holds only in-frame clones and misses some; the assay was immunoSEQ multiplex PCR. The top ten hold 0.61% of the sample, which has roughly 110,000 clones, 75% to 90% seen once. Comments on this clone: No antigen is known for it.

In germline, CDR1 is SGHDT, CDR2 YYEEEE. Trimming cost V 2 bases and J 0 bases; bases outside gene matches: 7. This CDR3 is 17 amino acids long. Time point reported: week 11, during vaccination. Topical imiquimod was applied with each vaccine dose, which held 300 ug of mutant IDH1 20-mer peptide. The chain is built from TRBV5-6 and TRBJ2-1; 8 nucleotides agree with TRBD2. This receptor was obtained from a woman in her forties or fifties with glioma. Material: PBMCs, obtained from a glioma patient whose treatment included an IDH1 peptide vaccine. The CDR3 nucleotides read TGTGCCAGCAGCTTACAACTAGCGGCGAGCTCCTACAATGAGCAGTTCTTC. Protein product: CASSLQLAASSYNEQFF.